This T cell receptor beta chain originates from a study of OX40 agonist ivuxolimab in advanced cancers. Describing the broader study: The costimulatory receptor OX40 (CD134) was targeted by ivuxolimab, a fully human IgG2 agonistic monoclonal antibody. The paper reports the monotherapy dose-escalation portion (N ≈ 50 patients) of the phase I ivuxolimab trial. Patients were allowed to have had prior anti-PD-1, anti-PD-L1 or anti-CTLA-4 therapy, and approximately 40% of the dose-escalation patients had been treated with checkpoint inhibitors. The point of sequencing TCRbeta in the periphery was to test whether ivuxolimab changed TCR sequence diversity and drove clonal T-cell expansion. A male proportion of 82.7% and a mean age of approximately 55 years, ranging from 23 to 79, were recorded for the dose-escalation cohort. Partial responses were achieved by three dose-escalation patients, of whom one had hepatocellular carcinoma and two had cutaneous melanoma. Intravenous ivuxolimab was administered to patients every 2 weeks at six dose levels: 0.01, 0.1, 0.3, 1.5, 3 and 10 mg/kg. Of the roughly 53 patients in dose escalation, 19 had hepatocellular carcinoma, about 15 had melanoma, 9 had renal cell carcinoma and 9 had head and neck cancer.

Turning to this clone: Its antigen specificity is not known. No qualities accompany the bases; no much larger clone lies one base away.

Patients with a history of autoimmune disease or receiving systemic immunosuppression were excluded from the trial. Peripheral blood for TCR sequencing was drawn from every dose cohort at baseline, at cycle 4 day 1 and at cycle 7 day 1. Samples came from an open-label, multicenter, first-in-human phase I dose-escalation trial of ivuxolimab. Adults with locally advanced or metastatic head and neck squamous cell, hepatocellular, melanoma or renal cell carcinoma were enrolled in the trial. CD4+ and CD8+ T cells were sorted separately from peripheral blood before TCR sequencing. For sequencing of the TCRbeta CDR3 region, genomic DNA was extracted from the sorted cells. The immunoSEQ Assay was used for sequencing of TCRbeta CDR3 regions. Held by TCRdb, this immuneACCESS table contains in-frame sequences only and omits some clones. Under half of the omission traces to an unresolved V gene where checked; the cause of the rest is unknown. The sample table lists approximately 77,000 clones, 92% of them with a count of one. The ten biggest clones cover about 0.54% of the sample.

Paper-wide results and their limitations: The antigen specificity of the clonally expanded peripheral T cells was not determined. In partial responders in the 0.1-3.0 mg/kg groups, normalized peripheral clonal expansion was found to be among the lowest, especially among CD8+ T cells. After ivuxolimab, CD8+ T cells had more expanded clones than CD4+ T cells on average. Low levels of normalized T-cell clonal expansion were also seen in some patients who did not respond. At doses of 0.1 to 3.0 mg/kg, clonal expansion of both CD4+ and CD8+ blood T cells was observed from baseline to week 6.

As encoded in the germline V gene, CDR1 is SGHTA while CDR2 is FQGNSA. The CDR3 runs 16 residues from the cysteine to the phenylalanine. The only DNA kept is the CDR3, 48 bases in frame from the first base. Clipping removes 4 bases from V and 2 bases from J, with 7 as the unmatched junction base count. The source is an adult with an advanced solid tumor such as melanoma, head and neck, liver or kidney cancer. Rearrangement joined TRBV7-2 to TRBJ2-3; 9 bases in between match TRBD2. This sample comprised CD4+ or CD8+ T cells sorted from blood, obtained in a trial of the OX40 agonist ivuxolimab. The DNA sequence follows: TGTGCCAGCAGCTCTGACCCTAGCGGGACCACAGATACGCAGTATTTT. This gives the protein CASSSDPSGTTDTQYF.